Listed here are 20 T cell receptor beta chains from one sample, sequenced in a study of blood T cell repertoires in COVID-19. The table came from immunoSEQ multiplex PCR; TCRdb's copy has only in-frame clones and leaves some out. The sample has about 410,000 clones; 86% are singletons. Sequencing input: peripheral blood. These receptors were collected from a woman in her twenties or thirties with active or convalescent COVID-19.

V usage is TRBV5-1 and J usage is TRBJ1-4; 7 nucleotides line up with TRBD1. Germline values: CDR1 SGHRS, CDR2 YFSETQ. V gave up 2 bases and J gave up 8 bases; unmatched junction bases: 6. The CDR3 is 14 residues long. As DNA, the CDR3 is TGCGCCAGCAGCTTAAACACAGGGGTCGAAAAACTGTTTTTT. Its translation: CASSLNTGVEKLFF.

The chain joins TRBV2 to TRBJ1-1; no reliable D call. Germline V gene data show CDR1 as SNHLY and CDR2 as FYNNEI. This CDR3 has 13 residues. V was pared by 8 bases and J by 1 base, with 11 bases between. The CDR3, as DNA: TGTGCCAGCCTCCCGGGGTGGAACACTGAAGCTTTCTTT. Amino acids: CASLPGWNTEAFF.

The chain has TRBV7-9 and TRBJ1-1, with 8 bases lining up with TRBD1. Germline-derived CDR1 and CDR2 are SEHNR and FQNEAQ (reference sequence). Germline trimming cut 6 bases from V and 8 bases from J; bases unmatched to any gene: 5. CDR3 length: 12 amino acids. The DNA of the CDR3 is TGTGCCAGCAGAACACAGGGGGAGGAAGCTTTCTTT. Its protein is CASRTQGEEAFF.

This sequence joins TRBV9 and TRBJ2-3, with D hard to call. V was trimmed by 1 base and J by 5 bases, leaving 5 bases between them. The V gene's germline CDR1 is SGDLS and CDR2 YYNGEE. The CDR3 loop spans 12 amino acids. The CDR3 DNA reads as TGTGCCAGCAGCGTAAACGGAGATACGCAGTATTTT. As protein: CASSVNGDTQYF.

The rearrangement joins TRBV20-1 to TRBJ1-2; D is ambiguous. In germline, CDR1 is DFQATT, CDR2 SNEGSKA (reference sequence). This CDR3 contains 12 residues. The ends were cut back, 3 bases at V and 7 bases at J, with 12 bases in the middle. The CDR3 region is CSASPRGGGYTF. The CDR3 DNA follows: TGCAGTGCTAGTCCTCGGGGAGGTGGCTACACCTTC.

This chain's CDR3 is CASSQEAHSYQPQHF. The CDR3 DNA reads TGTGCCAGCAGCCAAGAGGCACACAGTTATCAGCCCCAGCATTTT. The rearrangement joins TRBV4-2 to TRBJ1-5; no definite D call. Deletions cut 0 bases from V and 5 bases from J, with 11 bases between. The CDR3 totals 15 residues. Germline lookup yields CDR1 LGHNA and CDR2 YNFKEQ.

Here the CDR3 reads CASSEVGTGANQPQHF. In nucleotides, the CDR3 is TGTGCCAGCAGTGAAGTAGGGACAGGGGCCAATCAGCCCCAGCATTTT. This chain links TRBV6-1 with TRBJ1-5; TRBD1 matches at 10 bases. Germline CDR1 is MNHNS and CDR2 is SASEGT. The CDR3 is made up of 16 amino acids. J lost 3 bases, V lost 1 base, and 3 bases had no gene match.

This clone has just a few counts. The chain employs TRBV2 and TRBJ1-5; 9 nucleotides line up with TRBD1. V was clipped by 5 bases and J by 0 bases; unmatched bases: 2. Germline V gene sequence: CDR1 SNHLY, CDR2 FYNNEI. The length of the CDR3 is 15 residues. The CDR3 here is CASSTGGLSNQPQHF. The DNA for the CDR3 is TGTGCCAGCAGTACAGGGGGCCTTAGCAATCAGCCCCAGCATTTT. Full variable domain (outside the CDR3, taken from reference TRBV2 and TRBJ1-5): EPEVTQTPSHQVTQMGQEVILRCVPISNHLYFYWYRQILGQKVEFLVSFYNNEISEKSEIFDDQFSVERPDGSNFTLKIRSTKLEDSAMYFCASSTGGLSNQPQHFGDGTRLSIL.

For this clone: This specimen includes other DNA sequences encoding the same CDR3. The rearrangement uses TRBV5-1 and TRBJ2-1; D gene uncertain. V was trimmed by 0 bases and J by 0 bases, leaving 4 bases between them. From germline, CDR1 is SGHRS and CDR2 YFSETQ. The CDR3 extends over 14 amino acids. Written as DNA, the CDR3 is TGCGCCAGCAGCTTGGCAGGCTCCTACAATGAGCAGTTCTTC. Amino acids: CASSLAGSYNEQFF.

The rearrangement uses TRBV4-1 and TRBJ2-7; 10 bases match TRBD2. This CDR3 spans 15 amino acids. V dropped 2 bases and J dropped 6; count of bases not matched to a gene: 7. Germline CDR1 is MGHRA and CDR2 is YSYEKL. CDR3 region: CASSQTTSGNREQYF. The CDR3 DNA reads TGCGCCAGCAGCCAAACTACTAGCGGGAATCGCGAGCAGTACTTC.

The chain uses TRBV29-1 and TRBJ1-1; weak D call: TRBD1 (6 bases). CDR1 and CDR2 from the germline V gene are SQVTM and ANQGSEA. The CDR3 sequence is 16 residues long. Trimming left V 1 base short and J 0 bases short, with 15 bases between. The CDR3 DNA reads TGCAGCGTTGAAGGGGGGGGCGCGGCCGTGAACACTGAAGCTTTCTTT. Translated: CSVEGGGAAVNTEAFF. Based on the CDR3 plus reference TRBV29-1 and TRBJ1-1, the full variable domain is SAVISQKPSRDICQRGTSLTIQCQVDSQVTMMFWYRQQPGQSLTLIATANQGSEATYESGFVIDKFPISRPNLTFSTLTVSNMSPEDSSIYLCSVEGGGAAVNTEAFFGQGTRLTVV.

The rearrangement uses TRBV3-1 (or the pseudogene TRBV3-2) and TRBJ1-5, with a weak D call TRBD1 (5 bases). This CDR3 is 15 amino acids long. Germline V lookup: CDR1 LGHDT, CDR2 YNNKEL (reference sequence). Trimming removed 1 base at V and 4 bases at J, with 11 bases between. CDR3 residues: CASSQGGARNQPQHF. The CDR3 nucleotides are TGTGCCAGCAGCCAAGGCGGGGCTCGGAATCAGCCCCAGCATTTT.

The V call is TRBV5-1, the J call TRBJ1-2; no clear D gene. V dropped 0 bases and J dropped 0 bases, with 9 bases sitting between them. CDR1 and CDR2 from the germline V gene are SGHRS and YFSETQ. CDR3 length equals 15 residues. CDR3 in amino acids: CASSLAGSTNYGYTF. The CDR3 bases are TGCGCCAGCAGCTTGGCGGGGTCGACTAACTATGGCTACACCTTC.

The V and J genes are TRBV5-5 and TRBJ1-2, with 10 nucleotides matching TRBD1. The CDR3 extends over 15 amino acids. The germline V gene encodes CDR1 SGHKS and CDR2 YYEKEE (reference sequence). Unmatched junction bases numbered 7, after V lost 4 bases and J lost 4 bases. The CDR3 region is CASSLGQGDGYGYTF. The CDR3 DNA reads as TGTGCCAGCAGCCTAGGACAGGGGGACGGCTATGGCTACACCTTC. Full variable domain (missing parts from reference TRBV5-5 and TRBJ1-2): DAGVTQSPTHLIKTRGQQVTLRCSPISGHKSVSWYQQVLGQGPQFIFQYYEKEERGRGNFPDRFSARQFPNYSSELNVNALLLGDSALYLCASSLGQGDGYGYTFGSGTRLTVV.

V is TRBV5-3 and J is TRBJ2-1, with TRBD1 matching 8 bases. TRBV5-3 qualifies as an ORF whose function is uncertain. The ends lost 1 base at V and 7 bases at J; junction bases unmatched: 10. The CDR3 sequence is 16 residues long. This chain's CDR3 is CARSLYSQDRDNEQFF. Here the CDR3 DNA reads TGTGCCAGAAGCTTGTATTCACAGGACAGGGATAATGAGCAGTTCTTC.

The chain recombines TRBV19 with TRBJ1-5; D might be TRBD1 (5 bases). The germline V and J ends were trimmed by 6 bases and 2 bases, with 14 bases remaining between them. The germline CDR1 and CDR2 sequences are LNHDA and SQIVND (reference sequence). There are 15 residues in the CDR3. CDR3 bases: TGTGCCAGTAGAGATGGGGCAGCCGGCAATCAGCCCCAGCATTTT. Residues: CASRDGAAGNQPQHF.

This chain uses TRBV4-1 with TRBJ1-2; D unresolved. Germline V lookup: CDR1 MGHRA, CDR2 YSYEKL. The CDR3 length is 14 residues. V was cut by 3 bases and J by 1 base, with 9 bases left in between. The CDR3 is CASSHAGNNYGYTF. CDR3 in DNA: TGCGCCAGCAGCCATGCGGGGAATAACTATGGCTACACCTTC.

This clone was counted a single time. The CDR3 nucleotides read TGTGCCAGCAGCGTCGACTGGGGAGGTGTGGAGCAGTACTTC. Amino acids: CASSVDWGGVEQYF. The rearrangement links TRBV9 to TRBJ2-7; D might be TRBD2 (6 bases). V lost 2 bases and J 7 bases, leaving 16 bases between the germline ends. This CDR3 contains 14 residues. The V gene's germline CDR1 is SGDLS and CDR2 YYNGEE. The full variable domain, in which reference TRBV9 and TRBJ2-7 provide the parts outside the CDR3, is DSGVTQTPKHLITATGQRVTLRCSPRSGDLSVYWYQQSLDQGLQFLIQYYNGEERAKGNILERFSAQQFPDLHSELNLSSLELGDSALYFCASSVDWGGVEQYFGPGTRLTVT.

The chain has TRBV3-1 (or the pseudogene TRBV3-2) and TRBJ1-6, with 9 bases matching TRBD1. Germline-derived CDR1 and CDR2 are LGHDT and YNNKEL (reference sequence). V lost 0 bases to trimming and J lost 14 bases; unmatched junction nucleotides: 5. There are 14 residues in the CDR3. The CDR3: CASSQDTGGATLHF. CDR3 sequence (DNA): TGTGCCAGCAGCCAAGATACAGGGGGCGCCACCCTCCACTTT.

V and J are TRBV7-2 and TRBJ1-6, with TRBD1 identical over 7 bases. Germline V gene sequence: CDR1 SGHTA, CDR2 FQGNSA. J was trimmed by 10 bases and V by 1 base; bases with no gene match: 4. The CDR3 loop spans 14 amino acids. CDR3 nucleotide sequence: TGTGCCAGCAGCTTAGTAGGGGGCGAATCACCCCTCCACTTT. This encodes CASSLVGGESPLHF.